The 3 T cell receptor beta chains in this list originate from one sample, sequenced in a study of blood T cells in healthy people across ages. Through a sample-barcoded 5' primer and a J-beta primer mix, a second PCR was run for roughly 7 to 12 cycles. A single record per CDR3 protein comes from TCRdb applying MiXCR to the 5' RACE reads. The table includes 1 million to 1.2 million distinct CDR3 sequences, around two fifths detected once. The sample comprised blood. The origin of the receptors is a man younger than 35 in good health.

The rearrangement joins TRBV12-3 or TRBV12-4 to TRBJ2-2; 7 nucleotides agree with TRBD1. The V gene end was trimmed by 6 bases and the J gene end by 0 bases; junction bases not matched to a gene: 7. The CDR3 is made up of 16 amino acids. The DNA of the CDR3 is TGTGCCAGCAGACCCCCGGGACAGACGAACACCGGGGAGCTGTTTTTT. It is translated as CASRPPGQTNTGELFF.

This clonotype was detected only a few times. The rearrangement uses TRBV29-1 and TRBJ2-1, with TRBD2 matching 7 bases. Per the germline V gene, CDR1 is SQVTM and CDR2 is ANQGSEA. Unmatched junction bases numbered 9, after V lost 4 bases and J lost 6 bases. CDR3 length: 14 residues. CDR3 nucleotide sequence: TGCAGCGTTGGGGGGGGAAATCAGGGCAATGAGCAGTTCTTC. It encodes CSVGGGNQGNEQFF.

Of note for this clonotype: This may arise from a read error, as a much more abundant clone is one base away. This chain joins TRBV28 and TRBJ2-1; no clear D. Germline V lookup: CDR1 MDHEN, CDR2 SYDVKM. The length of the CDR3 is 16 residues. The chain's CDR3 is CANSLPRLDSYNEQFF. The CDR3 DNA follows: TGTGCCAACAGTTTACCCAGGTTAGACTCCTACAATGAGCAGTTCTTC.